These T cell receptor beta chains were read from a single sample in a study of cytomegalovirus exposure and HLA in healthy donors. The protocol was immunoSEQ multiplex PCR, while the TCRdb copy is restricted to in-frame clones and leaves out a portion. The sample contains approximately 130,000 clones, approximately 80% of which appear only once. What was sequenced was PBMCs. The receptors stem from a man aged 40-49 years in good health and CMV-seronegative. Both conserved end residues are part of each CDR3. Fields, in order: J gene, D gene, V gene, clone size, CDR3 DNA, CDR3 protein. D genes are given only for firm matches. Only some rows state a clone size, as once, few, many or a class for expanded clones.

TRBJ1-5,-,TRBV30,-,TGTGCCTGGAGCGGAGGGTGGGTAAAACAGCCCCAGCATTTT,CAWSGGWVKQPQHF
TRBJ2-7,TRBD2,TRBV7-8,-,TGTGCCAGCAGCTTAGAGGCGAGGGAGGGGCAGTACTTC,CASSLEAREGQYF
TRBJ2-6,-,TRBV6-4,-,TGTGCCAGCAGTTTGTCGGGGACTGGGGCCAACGGCCTGACTTTC,CASSLSGTGANGLTF
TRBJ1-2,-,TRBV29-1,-,TGCAGCGTTGGGAGGGTTGCAGCTAACTATGGCTACACCTTC,CSVGRVAANYGYTF
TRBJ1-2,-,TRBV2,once,TGTGCCAGCAGAAAGTCCCAGGGCGTAGACTATGGCTACACCTTC,CASRKSQGVDYGYTF
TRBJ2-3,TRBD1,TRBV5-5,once,TGTGCCAGCAGACCAAATGACAGGGATACAGATACGCAGTATTTT,CASRPNDRDTDTQYF
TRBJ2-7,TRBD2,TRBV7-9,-,TGTGCCAGCAGACCGGGACTAGCGGGCTTTATTATCGAGCAGTACTTC,CASRPGLAGFIIEQYF
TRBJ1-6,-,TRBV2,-,TGTGCCAGCAGTGAAGCTTGGCAGGGTAGCTCACCCCTCCACTTT,CASSEAWQGSSPLHF
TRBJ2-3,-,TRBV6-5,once,TGTGCCAGCAGCCAAACGGCAGACTCAGATACGCAGTATTTT,CASSQTADSDTQYF
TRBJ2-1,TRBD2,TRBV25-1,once,TGTGCCAGCACCCGACTAGCGGGAGGCGTGAGTGAGCAGTTCTTC,CASTRLAGGVSEQFF
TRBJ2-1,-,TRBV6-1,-,TGTGCCAGCAGTGTCGGGACAAGCGGAGAGTTCTTC,CASSVGTSGEFF
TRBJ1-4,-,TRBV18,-,TGTGCCAGCTCACCTAGTGAGGGCCAGAATGAAAAACTGTTTTTT,CASSPSEGQNEKLFF
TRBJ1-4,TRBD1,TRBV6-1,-,TGTGCCAGCAGTGAGACAGGGAGAAATGAAAAACTGTTTTTT,CASSETGRNEKLFF
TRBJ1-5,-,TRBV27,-,TGTGCCAGCAGCCGGGTTGGTCAGCCCCAGCATTTT,CASSRVGQPQHF